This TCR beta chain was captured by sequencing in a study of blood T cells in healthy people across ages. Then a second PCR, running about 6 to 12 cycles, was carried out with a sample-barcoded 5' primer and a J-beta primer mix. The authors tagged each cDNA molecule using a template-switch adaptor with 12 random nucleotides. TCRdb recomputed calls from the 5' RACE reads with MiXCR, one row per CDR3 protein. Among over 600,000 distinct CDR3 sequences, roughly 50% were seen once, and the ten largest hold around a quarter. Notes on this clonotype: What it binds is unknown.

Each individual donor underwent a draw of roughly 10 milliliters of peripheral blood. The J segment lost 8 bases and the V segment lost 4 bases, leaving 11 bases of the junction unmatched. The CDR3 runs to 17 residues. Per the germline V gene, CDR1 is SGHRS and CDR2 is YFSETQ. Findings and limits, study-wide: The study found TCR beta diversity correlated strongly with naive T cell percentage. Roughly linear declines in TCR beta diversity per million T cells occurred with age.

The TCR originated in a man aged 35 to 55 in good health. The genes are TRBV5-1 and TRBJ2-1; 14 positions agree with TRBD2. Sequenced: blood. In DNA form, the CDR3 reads TGCGCCAGCAGCACGGGACTAGCGGGGGTTCTTAGGGATGAGCAGTTCTTC. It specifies CASSTGLAGVLRDEQFF.